Below, 17 T cell receptor beta chains from the same sample are listed, as sequenced in a study of read filtering for tumor transcriptome and immune sequencing. The library was built from 400 to 500 ng RNA with molecular barcoded adaptors for alpha/delta and beta/gamma chains. TCRdb re-called the reads with MiXCR, one entry per CDR3 protein. The sample has some 46,000 distinct CDR3 sequences, roughly 12% seen once; the top ten hold 13% to 15%. The material sequenced was a population of CD138-negative cells sorted from bone marrow. Receptors originate from a donor at least 40 years old with multiple myeloma.

This clonotype was observed at least ten times. V is TRBV7-2 and J is TRBJ1-5, with D uncertain. The CDR3 sequence is 15 residues long. Germline V CDR1 and CDR2: SGHTA, FQGNSA. Trimming removed 6 bases at V and 5 bases at J, with 17 bases between. CDR3 DNA: TGTGCCAGCAGTCCTGACATAGGGAAACATCAGCCCCAGCATTTT. This codes for CASSPDIGKHQPQHF.

In this sample, this clonotype turned up many times. The J gene is TRBJ2-5, the V gene TRBV6-1; TRBD1 agrees at 7 bases. V lost 6 bases and J lost 5; bases outside the gene matches: 12. The CDR3 runs to 15 residues. CDR1 and CDR2 (germline): MNHNS, SASEGT. The CDR3 sequence: CASSRQGGVSETQYF. CDR3 sequence (DNA): TGTGCCAGCAGCAGACAGGGTGGGGTCTCTGAGACCCAGTACTTC.

A word on this clonotype: This clone may be a read error of a much larger clone one base away. The chain employs TRBV30 and TRBJ1-5; perhaps TRBD1 as D (5 bases). CDR1 is GTSNPN, CDR2 SVGIG, per germline (reference sequence). CDR3 length equals 15 residues. The CDR3 DNA reads TGTGCCTGGAGTGATACGGGACTGCTTAATCGGCCCCAGCATTTT. Protein: CAWSDTGLLNRPQHF.

J is TRBJ1-1 and V is TRBV4-2; D is uncertain. Trimming took 5 bases from V and 5 from J, leaving 9 bases between them. Germline assignment: CDR1 LGHNA and CDR2 YNFKEQ. The CDR3 is 12 residues long. CDR3 coding DNA: TGTGCCAGCAGCGCCTCGGGTACTGAAGCTTTCTTT. It encodes CASSASGTEAFF.

About this clonotype itself: One junction end does not reproduce the germline sequence, and a read error may be involved. In nucleotides, the CDR3 is TGTGCCGGCTCGGCCATGAGGCAACGAGAGACCCAGTACTTC. The encoded protein is CAGSAMRQRETQYF. The chain couples TRBV18 to TRBJ2-5; D is ambiguous. The CDR3 totals 14 residues. Germline CDR1 KGHSH, CDR2 LQKENI.

This clonotype showed up many times. The chain employs TRBV20-1 and TRBJ2-1; maybe TRBD1 (5 bases). The CDR3 is 12 amino acids. Germline V gene lookup returns CDR1 DFQATT and CDR2 SNEGSKA (reference sequence). Trimming shortened V by 6 bases and J by 6 bases, and 12 bases separated the two germline ends. The CDR3 is CSAHPQGNEQFF. The CDR3 DNA sequence: TGCAGTGCCCACCCGCAGGGCAATGAGCAGTTCTTC.

This clonotype was detected ten times or more. The CDR3 loop is CSVVGPSAGGEQYF. CDR3 in DNA: TGCAGCGTTGTTGGACCTTCGGCGGGGGGCGAGCAGTACTTC. The chain is built from TRBV29-1 and TRBJ2-7; TRBD2 matches at 8 bases. Per the germline V gene, CDR1 is SQVTM and CDR2 is ANQGSEA. The CDR3 spans 14 residues. With V trimmed by 4 bases and J by 6 bases, 11 bases remained unmatched.

This clonotype was observed at least ten times. CDR3: CASSIAGHNQPQHF. CDR3 in DNA: TGTGCCAGTAGTATTGCGGGACACAATCAGCCCCAGCATTTT. This chain joins TRBV19 and TRBJ1-5; tentatively, D is TRBD1 (6 bases). This CDR3 is 14 amino acids long. CDR1 LNHDA and CDR2 SQIVND come from the germline V gene (reference sequence). Trimming stripped 3 bases from V and 3 bases from J, with 9 bases between.

This clonotype was counted ten times or more. The V gene is TRBV6-5, the J gene TRBJ2-2; maybe TRBD2 (6 bases). Trimming took off 2 bases at V and 4 bases at J, with 11 bases between the two ends. Germline CDR1 MNHEY, CDR2 SVGAGI. The CDR3 totals 15 residues. For the CDR3, the DNA is TGTGCCAGCAGTTACCAGTGGGGAGGCACCGGGGAGCTGTTTTTT. It translates to CASSYQWGGTGELFF.

This clonotype was counted a few times. The rearrangement joins TRBV28 to TRBJ2-7; 8 bases line up with TRBD1. In germline, CDR1 is MDHEN, CDR2 SYDVKM. The ends lost 2 bases at V and 6 bases at J; junction bases unmatched: 6. CDR3 length: 14 residues. The CDR3: CASSLVGQGGEQYF. Written as DNA, the CDR3 is TGTGCCAGCAGTTTAGTCGGACAGGGTGGCGAGCAGTACTTC.

This clonotype was seen once. CDR3 coding DNA: TGTGCCAGCAGCTTCCAACCGGGACTAGCGGGAGGCTACGAGTTCTTC. Translating it yields CASSFQPGLAGGYEFF. V and J are TRBV7-8 and TRBJ2-1; 15 bases are shared with TRBD2. The V gene end was trimmed by 3 bases and the J gene end by 14 bases; junction bases not matched to a gene: 11. The germline V gene has CDR1 SGHVS and CDR2 FQNEAQ. The CDR3 runs 16 residues.

This clonotype has ten or more counts. The chain links TRBV4-3 to TRBJ2-3; tentative D call: TRBD1 (6 bases). With 3 bases removed from V and 2 bases from J, the gap between germline ends came to 15 bases. Germline lookup yields CDR1 LGHNA and CDR2 YSLEER. The CDR3 extends over 16 amino acids. The CDR3 DNA reads TGCGCCAGCAGCCACGTACGGACAGACCTCACAGATACGCAGTATTTT. Amino acids: CASSHVRTDLTDTQYF.

This clonotype has only a few counts. This rearrangement joins TRBV12-3 or TRBV12-4 to TRBJ2-1; 7 nucleotides align to TRBD1. The ends lost 3 bases at V and 5 bases at J; junction bases unmatched: 13. The CDR3 has 17 amino acids. CDR3 in DNA: TGTGCCAGCAGTTTTGGGTCCTATGGGGACAGAGACAATGAGCAGTTCTTC. Amino acids: CASSFGSYGDRDNEQFF.

This clonotype was seen repeatedly, ten times or more. The V and J genes are TRBV4-1 and TRBJ1-2; tentatively, D is TRBD1 (5 bases). This CDR3 is built from 17 residues. Germline CDR1 is MGHRA and CDR2 is YSYEKL. Between the trimmed V and J ends, which lost 3 bases and 4 bases, there was a span of 21 bases. CDR3 in amino acids: CASSQDFGTSQGYGYTF. The CDR3 DNA sequence: TGCGCCAGCAGCCAGGATTTTGGGACTTCCCAGGGCTATGGCTACACCTTC.

This clonotype has ten or more counts. The chain links TRBV29-1 to TRBJ1-4, with 10 bases that match TRBD1. V was pared by 1 base and J by 7 bases, with 0 bases of the junction left unmatched. This CDR3 is 13 amino acids long. Per the germline V gene, CDR1 is SQVTM and CDR2 is ANQGSEA. The CDR3 coding sequence is TGCAGCGTTGAAGGGACAGGGGGTGAAAAACTGTTTTTT. Encoded protein: CSVEGTGGEKLFF.

Details on this clonotype: This is likely an artifact of a read error, given a far larger clone one base away. The V gene is TRBV7-9, the J gene TRBJ1-5; 7 bases are a match to TRBD1. The germline CDR1 and CDR2 sequences are SEHNR and FQNEAQ (reference sequence). CDR3 length: 17 amino acids. With 3 bases clipped from V and 7 bases from J, the junction kept 15 bases outside the gene matches. The CDR3 DNA sequence: TGTGCCAGCAGCTTGGAGCCAAGGACAGGAACTGGCCAGCCCCAGCATTTT. Translating it yields CASSLEPRTGTGQPQHF.

V gene TRBV19 combines with J gene TRBJ2-2; D is perhaps TRBD1 (6 bases). CDR1 LNHDA and CDR2 SQIVND come from the germline V gene (reference sequence). The germline V and J ends were trimmed by 4 bases and 5 bases, with 11 bases remaining between them. This CDR3 contains 14 residues. The CDR3 nucleotides read TGTGCCAGTAGTAACACAGGGCGAACCGGGGAGCTGTTTTTT. Amino acid sequence: CASSNTGRTGELFF.